A selection of T cell receptor beta chains follows, all from one sample in a study of T cell repertoires in cytomegalovirus infection. What these receptors recognize is not known. TCRdb independently ran MiXCR on the reads; one entry per CDR3 protein. Of some 500,000 distinct CDR3 sequences listed, roughly 42% are singletons. Specimen: cultured PBMCs, collected from culture after CMV antigen stimulation. Every receptor here comes from a human donor in good health (CMV status not recorded). Some clones in this sample may be carry-over from other donors' samples. Each CDR3 is given with its conserved first and last residue. A D gene is named only where the DNA matches it firmly. The size entry is marked missing in some rows and otherwise reads once, few, many or a size class.

cdr3_length,j_call,clone_size,v_call,d_call,cdr3_nt,cdr3_aa
15,TRBJ1-1,-,TRBV7-9,TRBD1,TGTGCCAGCAGCTATTCCCGGGACAGGGGAGCTGAAGCTTTCTTT,CASSYSRDRGAEAFF
16,TRBJ2-1,-,TRBV4-1,TRBD2,TGCGCCAGCAGCCATACTCCCCTAGCGGGGAACAATGAGCAGTTCTTC,CASSHTPLAGNNEQFF
15,TRBJ2-3,-,TRBV15,TRBD2,TGTGCCACCAGCCACCTAGCGGTCCTCACAGATACGCAGTATTTT,CATSHLAVLTDTQYF
14,TRBJ1-4,-,TRBV6-6,-,TGTGCCAGCAGTTCACAGGGACCTAGTGGGAAACTGTTTTTT,CASSSQGPSGKLFF
13,TRBJ1-1,-,TRBV27,-,TGTGCCAGCAGTTCGACTCCTGCCGCTTGGGCTTTCTTT,CASSSTPAAWAFF
14,TRBJ1-5,many,TRBV7-2,-,TGTGCCAGCAGCTTAGGGCAGGGTAGCGAGCCCCAGCATTTT,CASSLGQGSEPQHF
15,TRBJ2-3,-,TRBV7-2,-,TGTGCCAGCAGCCACGGGACGCTTAGCACAGATACGCAGTATTTT,CASSHGTLSTDTQYF
14,TRBJ2-5,-,TRBV6-6,-,TGTGCCAGCAGTTGGGGTCGCCTCCAAGAGACCCAGTACTTC,CASSWGRLQETQYF
17,TRBJ1-6,-,TRBV6-1,-,TGTGCCAGCAGAGGTCTGGTGACAGGCTACTATAATTCACCCCTCCACTTT,CASRGLVTGYYNSPLHF
15,TRBJ2-1,-,TRBV12-3/TRBV12-4,-,TGTGCCAGCAGGCCCCCCGTGAGCTCCTACAATGAGCAGTTCTTC,CASRPPVSSYNEQFF
17,TRBJ1-5,-,TRBV19,-,TGTGCCAGTAGTATCCCGGCGGCAGTTTATAGCAATCAGCCCCAGCATTTT,CASSIPAAVYSNQPQHF
14,TRBJ2-7,-,TRBV28,-,TGTGCCAGCAGGAGCCCCAGGGGGGGCGGCGAGCAGTACTTC,CASRSPRGGGEQYF
12,TRBJ2-7,-,TRBV28,-,TGTGCCAGCAACGAGGGCTCCTACGAGCAGTACTTC,CASNEGSYEQYF
15,TRBJ2-1,-,TRBV20-1,TRBD2,TGCAGTGCTAGCCCGGCGGGAGGGCCCGGGCATGAGCAGTTCTTC,CSASPAGGPGHEQFF
14,TRBJ2-7,few,TRBV9,-,TGTGCCAGCAGCGTATTGGACAGTCCCTACGAGCAGTACTTC,CASSVLDSPYEQYF
14,TRBJ1-6,-,TRBV12-3/TRBV12-4,-,TGTGCCAACAGTAAGACAGAGTATAATTCACCCCTCCACTTT,CANSKTEYNSPLHF
14,TRBJ1-2,-,TRBV18,-,TGTGCCAGCTCACTCCCTGGAGTTCACTATGGCTACACCTTC,CASSLPGVHYGYTF
14,TRBJ2-7,-,TRBV18,TRBD2,TGTGCCAGCTCACCCGGGGGGGCCCTGTACGAGCAGTACTTC,CASSPGGALYEQYF
13,TRBJ2-2,-,TRBV12-3/TRBV12-4,-,TGTGCCAGCAGCTACGCGAACACCGGGGAGCTGTTTTTT,CASSYANTGELFF
15,TRBJ1-1,-,TRBV28,TRBD1,TGTGCCAGCAGTCCCCGGGACAGGGTAAGGACTGAAGCTTTCTTT,CASSPRDRVRTEAFF
13,TRBJ2-3,many,TRBV7-2,-,TGTGCCAGCAGCTCCCTCCGCACAGATACGCAGTATTTT,CASSSLRTDTQYF
14,TRBJ2-6,few,TRBV6-2/TRBV6-3,-,TGTGCCAGCAGCCGAATCTCTGGGGCCAACGTCCTGACTTTC,CASSRISGANVLTF
15,TRBJ1-5,few,TRBV6-1,-,TGTGCCAGCAGTGCTTCTTCAGACTCGGATCAGCCCCAGCATTTT,CASSASSDSDQPQHF
16,TRBJ2-3,-,TRBV7-9,TRBD1,TGTGCCAGCAGCGAATGGGGACAGGGCCTCACAGATACGCAGTATTTT,CASSEWGQGLTDTQYF
16,TRBJ2-7,once,TRBV14,TRBD2,TGTGCCAGCAGCCCCTTCGGGAGGTCCCAGGATTACGAGCAGTACTTC,CASSPFGRSQDYEQYF
13,TRBJ2-3,-,TRBV10-1,-,TGCGCCAGCAGTGAGTCGTGGGGGAATACGCAGTATTTT,CASSESWGNTQYF
15,TRBJ2-5,-,TRBV7-2,TRBD2,TGTGCCAGCAGCTCCGGACTAGCGGGATGGGAGACCCAGTACTTC,CASSSGLAGWETQYF
14,TRBJ2-4,-,TRBV12-3/TRBV12-4,-,TGTGCCAGCATTCTACGGGGAGGTGGGAACATTCAGTACTTC,CASILRGGGNIQYF
13,TRBJ2-2,-,TRBV6-1,TRBD1,TGTGCCAGCAGAAGGACAGGGATCGGGGAGCTGTTTTTT,CASRRTGIGELFF
16,TRBJ2-1,-,TRBV9,TRBD1,TGTGCCAGCAGCACCCTACAGGGGCTCTCCTACAATGAGCAGTTCTTC,CASSTLQGLSYNEQFF
14,TRBJ1-3,once,TRBV2,-,TGTGCCAGCAGTGAGAAACAGGAATCGGACACCATATATTTT,CASSEKQESDTIYF
13,TRBJ2-5,few,TRBV12-3/TRBV12-4,-,TGTGCCAGCAAAATCGGTAGACGGGAGACCCAGTACTTC,CASKIGRRETQYF
14,TRBJ2-6,-,TRBV6-2/TRBV6-3,-,TGTGCCAGCAGTTACTCTACTGGGGCCAACGTCCTGACTTTC,CASSYSTGANVLTF
13,TRBJ1-1,few,TRBV19,-,TGTGCCAGTAGTATATTTGGAAACACTGAAGCTTTCTTT,CASSIFGNTEAFF
14,TRBJ2-3,-,TRBV7-8,-,TGTGCCAGCAGCTTAGGTCGGGACGAAGATACGCAGTATTTT,CASSLGRDEDTQYF
17,TRBJ2-1,-,TRBV7-2,TRBD2,TGTGCCAGCACCTCTTACGGCGGGAGGAGCTCCTACAATGAGCAGTTCTTC,CASTSYGGRSSYNEQFF
13,TRBJ2-1,-,TRBV11-3,TRBD1,TGTGCCAGCAGCTTGAGGGGGCCAAATGAGCAGTTCTTC,CASSLRGPNEQFF
16,TRBJ1-2,-,TRBV6-1,TRBD1,TGTGCCAGCAGTGAATTCAGAGGACAGGCGGGCTATGGCTACACCTTC,CASSEFRGQAGYGYTF
15,TRBJ2-3,-,TRBV13,TRBD2,TGTGCCAGCAGCGCGCGGACTAGTAGCACAGATACGCAGTATTTT,CASSARTSSTDTQYF
13,TRBJ1-2,-,TRBV28,-,TGTGCCAGCAGAGTGATTGGGAGCGGTGGCTACACCTTC,CASRVIGSGGYTF
15,TRBJ2-7,-,TRBV7-9,-,TGTGCCAGCAGCGACAAGGGGGGGAATCCACACGAGCAGTACTTC,CASSDKGGNPHEQYF
13,TRBJ2-3,few,TRBV7-6,-,TGTGCCAGCAGCCGGGGCAACCACGATACGCAGTATTTT,CASSRGNHDTQYF
13,TRBJ1-1,-,TRBV7-6,TRBD1,TGTGCCAGCAGCCTTAAAGACAGGGCTGAAGCTTTCTTT,CASSLKDRAEAFF
17,TRBJ1-5,-,TRBV7-8,-,TGTGCCAGCAGCTTAAGGTTGGTAGGGAAAAGCAATCAGCCCCAGCATTTT,CASSLRLVGKSNQPQHF
14,TRBJ2-1,-,TRBV4-2,TRBD1,TGTGCCAGCAGCGACAGGGAGCCCTACAATGAGCAGTTCTTC,CASSDREPYNEQFF